Listed here are 5 T cell receptor beta chains from one sample, sequenced in a study of cytomegalovirus exposure and HLA in healthy donors. Primers for the PCR totalled 60 Vbeta and 13 Jbeta. The repertoire was sequenced with immunoSEQ multiplex PCR; TCRdb's copy has only in-frame clones and lacks some. This table has about 170,000 clones, around two thirds appearing once. The sample was PBMCs. These receptors came from a man aged 35 to 55 in good health and CMV-seronegative.

This clone was detected once. V gene TRBV6-4 combines with J gene TRBJ2-2, with D perhaps matching TRBD2 (7 bases). The CDR3 has 16 amino acids. Germline V gene sequence: CDR1 MRHNA, CDR2 SNTAGT. V was clipped by 6 bases and J by 2 bases, with 16 bases between them. The CDR3 DNA reads as TGTGCCAGCAGCCCCTTGGGGGGGGCTAACACCGGGGAGCTGTTTTTT. The encoded protein is CASSPLGGANTGELFF.

For this clone: A junction boundary mismatches the germline segment, possibly from a read error. The V call is TRBV5-4, the J call TRBJ2-2; 10 nucleotides match TRBD2. The length of the CDR3 is 15 residues. Germline V gene lookup returns CDR1 SGHNT and CDR2 YYREEE (reference sequence). DNA of the CDR3: TGTGCCAGCAGATTGGGGACTAGCGACACCGGGGAGCTGTTTTTT. It translates to CASRLGTSDTGELFF.

The V and J genes are TRBV19 and TRBJ2-7, with a weak D call TRBD2 (6 bases). The V gene lost 6 bases and the J gene lost 1 base, with 13 bases spanning the gap. CDR1 LNHDA and CDR2 SQIVND come from the germline V gene (reference sequence). The CDR3 runs to 14 residues. The CDR3 sequence: CASSTGTLSYEQYF. DNA for the CDR3: TGTGCCAGTAGCACCGGGACTCTATCCTACGAGCAGTACTTC.

This clone occurred a few times. An end of the junction does not agree with germline; a read error may underlie this. DNA of the CDR3: TGTTCCAGCAGCTTAGGGGCAGGGCAGCTCCACTTT. Translated: CSSSLGAGQLHF. This chain uses TRBV7-9 with TRBJ1-6; D might be TRBD1 (5 bases). Per the germline V gene, CDR1 is SEHNR and CDR2 is FQNEAQ (reference sequence). CDR3 length: 12 amino acids.

The gene calls are TRBV27 and TRBJ2-1; D might be TRBD2 (7 bases). Germline lookup yields CDR1 MNHEY and CDR2 SMNVEV (reference sequence). Trimming removed 6 bases from V and 4 bases from J, with 16 bases in between. The length of the CDR3 is 15 residues. In DNA form, the CDR3 reads TGTGCCAGCAGCCCCGATGGGGGGGCGTACAATGAGCAGTTCTTC. Translation: CASSPDGGAYNEQFF.